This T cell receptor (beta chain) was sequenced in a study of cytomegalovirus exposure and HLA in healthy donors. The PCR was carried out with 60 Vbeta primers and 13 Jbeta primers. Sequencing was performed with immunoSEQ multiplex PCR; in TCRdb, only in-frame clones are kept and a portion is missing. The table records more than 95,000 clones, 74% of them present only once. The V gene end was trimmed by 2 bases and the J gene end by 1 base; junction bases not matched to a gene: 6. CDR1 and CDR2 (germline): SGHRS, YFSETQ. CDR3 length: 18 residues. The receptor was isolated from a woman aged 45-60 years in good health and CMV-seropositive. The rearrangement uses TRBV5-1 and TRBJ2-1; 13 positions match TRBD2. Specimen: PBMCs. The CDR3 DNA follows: TGCGCCAGCAGCTTATCACTAGCGGGGGGGACTTCCTACAATGAGCAGTTCTTC. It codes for CASSLSLAGGTSYNEQFF.